Below are 25 T cell receptor beta chains sequenced from a single sample in a study of blood T cell repertoires in COVID-19. TCRdb's copy holds only in-frame clones and misses some; the assay was immunoSEQ multiplex PCR. The sample carries some 120,000 clones, 85% to 90% recorded once. Material: peripheral blood. The receptors shown here come from an elderly woman with acute or convalescent COVID-19.

The chain employs TRBV3-1 (or the pseudogene TRBV3-2) and TRBJ1-1; TRBD1 matches at 7 bases. CDR3 length equals 15 residues. V gave up 4 bases and J gave up 4 bases; unmatched junction bases: 9. Germline V gene data show CDR1 as LGHDT and CDR2 as YNNKEL (reference sequence). CDR3 amino acids: CASSRGTDVGTEAFF. CDR3 in DNA: TGTGCCAGCAGCCGTGGGACAGATGTAGGCACTGAAGCTTTCTTT.

The chain employs TRBV5-1 and TRBJ2-2, with TRBD1 matching 8 bases. V shed 1 base and J 4 bases; nucleotides not matched to a gene: 6. The CDR3 is made up of 16 amino acids. From germline, CDR1 is SGHRS and CDR2 YFSETQ. CDR3 residues: CASSLSGQGGTGELFF. The CDR3, as DNA: TGCGCCAGCAGCTTGAGCGGACAGGGAGGCACCGGGGAGCTGTTTTTT.

V gene TRBV4-2 combines with J gene TRBJ2-1; D perhaps matches TRBD1 (6 bases). Trimming stripped 4 bases from V and 3 bases from J, with 16 bases between. This CDR3 has 16 residues. Germline V gives CDR1 LGHNA, CDR2 YNFKEQ. CDR3 coding DNA: TGTGCCAGCAGCCCCCCGGCAGCGACAGGCTACAATGAGCAGTTCTTC. Its protein is CASSPPAATGYNEQFF.

The CDR3 loop is CSGRQGYNYGYTF. The CDR3 nucleotides are TGCAGCGGGAGACAGGGTTATAACTATGGCTACACCTTC. This chain connects TRBV29-1 to TRBJ1-2; 7 bases agree with TRBD1. The CDR3 has 13 amino acids. V was clipped by 7 bases and J by 1 base; unmatched bases: 6. Germline loops: CDR1 SQVTM, CDR2 ANQGSEA.

This chain joins TRBV6-5 and TRBJ2-2; the match to TRBD1 covers 7 bases. The CDR3 totals 15 residues. CDR1 MNHEY and CDR2 SVGAGI come from the germline V gene. Trimming cost V 5 bases and J 3 bases; bases outside gene matches: 6. Written as DNA, the CDR3 is TGTGCCAGCAGTACCCGGACAGGCGACACCGGGGAGCTGTTTTTT. It is translated as CASSTRTGDTGELFF.

The J gene is TRBJ1-2, the V gene TRBV7-9; possible D gene TRBD1, 6 bases. The CDR3 consists of 14 residues. Deletions cut 0 bases from V and 7 bases from J, with 12 bases between. Germline values: CDR1 SEHNR, CDR2 FQNEAQ (reference sequence). CDR3 in amino acids: CASSLAQGLVGYTF. CDR3 in DNA: TGTGCCAGCAGCTTAGCGCAGGGGTTAGTTGGCTACACCTTC.

The chain couples TRBV2 to TRBJ1-5, with a possible D match to TRBD1 (6 bases). V lost 6 bases and J lost 0, with 15 bases in between. Looked up from germline, CDR1 is SNHLY and CDR2 is FYNNEI. CDR3 length equals 16 residues. CDR3 bases: TGTGCCAGCAGGGGGACAACCGGCTATAGCAATCAGCCCCAGCATTTT. It translates to CASRGTTGYSNQPQHF.

This clone was detected only once. The V and J genes are TRBV19 and TRBJ1-4, with 7 nucleotides matching TRBD1. This CDR3 has 13 amino acids. J gave up 6 bases and V 7 bases, and 5 bases lay outside the gene matches. CDR1 is LNHDA, CDR2 SQIVND, per germline (reference sequence). The CDR3 DNA reads as TGTGCCAGTAAGAGACAGGGACATGAAAAACTGTTTTTT. Amino acids: CASKRQGHEKLFF.

This chain links TRBV3-1 (or the pseudogene TRBV3-2) with TRBJ2-3; 10 bases map to TRBD2. This CDR3 has 20 residues. CDR1 is LGHDT, CDR2 YNNKEL, per germline (reference sequence). Trimming took 0 bases from V and 6 from J; bases not matched to a gene: 18. CDR3 coding DNA: TGTGCCAGCAGCCAAGAGGCTTCGGCAAGCGGGGGGGCCTTCCCGGATACGCAGTATTTT. It encodes CASSQEASASGGAFPDTQYF.

The chain joins TRBV5-5 to TRBJ1-4; 7 positions agree with TRBD1. The CDR3 covers 15 residues. The V and J ends lost 2 bases and 4 bases, in that order; junction bases with no gene match: 5. CDR1 is SGHKS, CDR2 YYEKEE, per germline (reference sequence). The DNA of the CDR3 is TGTGCCAGCAGCTTCCGGGACAGCGGTAATGAAAAACTGTTTTTT. It codes for CASSFRDSGNEKLFF.

V and J are TRBV2 and TRBJ1-6; TRBD1 aligns across 7 bases. Losses at the gene ends were 6 bases for V and 7 bases for J; bases not matched to a gene: 9. CDR1 and CDR2 from the germline V gene are SNHLY and FYNNEI. The CDR3 sequence is 15 residues long. The CDR3, as DNA: TGTGCCAGCAGAGGGACCCGACAGGGAAATTCACCCCTCCACTTT. This codes for CASRGTRQGNSPLHF.

The rearrangement uses TRBV5-5 and TRBJ1-1; 9 bases map to TRBD1. The V and J ends lost 0 bases and 4 bases, in that order; junction bases with no gene match: 4. Germline V gives CDR1 SGHKS, CDR2 YYEKEE (reference sequence). This CDR3 contains 15 residues. The CDR3 DNA reads as TGTGCCAGCAGCTTGGCCCGGGACAGGGTCACTGAAGCTTTCTTT. The encoded protein is CASSLARDRVTEAFF.

This chain connects TRBV28 to TRBJ2-2, with 11 bases fitting TRBD1. This CDR3 is 16 amino acids long. The V gene end was trimmed by 0 bases and the J gene end by 6 bases; junction bases not matched to a gene: 3. The germline V gene encodes CDR1 MDHEN and CDR2 SYDVKM. The CDR3 loop is CASSLWRDRGAGELFF. The CDR3 DNA is TGTGCCAGCAGTTTATGGCGGGACAGGGGGGCCGGGGAGCTGTTTTTT.

The chain combines TRBV9 with TRBJ2-5, with D tentatively TRBD2 (5 bases). This CDR3 comprises 15 residues. V lost 4 bases and J 2 bases, leaving 15 bases between the germline ends. The germline CDR1 and CDR2 sequences are SGDLS and YYNGEE. CDR3 sequence (DNA): TGTGCCAGCAGCTACCAAATTGAGGGACAAGAGACCCAGTACTTC. Its protein product is CASSYQIEGQETQYF.

This clone turned up a few times. The rearrangement joins TRBV5-6 to TRBJ2-3; TRBD1 matches 9 bases. V lost 3 bases to trimming and J lost 5 bases; unmatched junction nucleotides: 1. Looked up from germline, CDR1 is SGHDT and CDR2 is YYEEEE. The CDR3 totals 13 residues. The CDR3 loop is CASSSTGGDTQYF. CDR3 nucleotide sequence: TGTGCCAGCAGCTCGACAGGGGGAGATACGCAGTATTTT.

The chain couples TRBV2 to TRBJ2-2, with D tentatively TRBD2 (6 bases). The CDR3 loop spans 15 amino acids. Trimming removed 7 bases from V and 0 bases from J, with 12 bases in between. The germline V gene encodes CDR1 SNHLY and CDR2 FYNNEI. CDR3 in DNA: TGTGCCAGCATAGTCGGGGGAACGAACACCGGGGAGCTGTTTTTT. This sequence encodes CASIVGGTNTGELFF. Based on the CDR3 plus reference TRBV2 and TRBJ2-2, the full variable domain is EPEVTQTPSHQVTQMGQEVILRCVPISNHLYFYWYRQILGQKVEFLVSFYNNEISEKSEIFDDQFSVERPDGSNFTLKIRSTKLEDSAMYFCASIVGGTNTGELFFGEGSRLTVL.

DNA for the CDR3: TGTGCCAGCAGCCGCGACAGGGGGCAGGGTCAGCCCCAGCATTTT. Translation gives CASSRDRGQGQPQHF. The chain has TRBV7-2 and TRBJ1-5; 10 bases are shared with TRBD1. V shed 5 bases and J 6 bases; nucleotides not matched to a gene: 7. Germline loops: CDR1 SGHTA, CDR2 FQGNSA. This CDR3 is built from 15 residues.

J is TRBJ2-2 and V is TRBV6-1, with 9 bases lining up with TRBD2. The CDR3 length is 15 residues. Looked up from germline, CDR1 is MNHNS and CDR2 is SASEGT. Trimming at V came to 0 bases and at J to 7 bases, leaving 3 bases not matched to a gene. In DNA form, the CDR3 reads TGTGCCAGCAGTGAAGCTAGCGGGGGTTACGGGGAGCTGTTTTTT. Its protein is CASSEASGGYGELFF.

The chain combines TRBV5-1 with TRBJ2-1; TRBD1 matches at 7 bases. CDR1 and CDR2 from the germline V gene are SGHRS and YFSETQ. The CDR3 spans 15 residues. Trimming at V came to 4 bases and at J to 3 bases, leaving 7 bases not matched to a gene. This chain's CDR3 is CASSAQGQFYNEQFF. As DNA, the CDR3 is TGCGCCAGCAGCGCGCAGGGACAGTTCTACAATGAGCAGTTCTTC.

The chain couples TRBV5-1 to TRBJ2-2, with a possible D match to TRBD1 (6 bases). CDR3 size: 15 residues. Germline CDR1 is SGHRS and CDR2 is YFSETQ. V was shortened by 4 bases and J by 2 bases, with 12 bases between the two germline ends. CDR3 nucleotides: TGCGCCAGCAGCCGCCGGGACACCAACACCGGGGAGCTGTTTTTT. Amino acid sequence: CASSRRDTNTGELFF.

The V gene is TRBV5-5, the J gene TRBJ1-3; TRBD1 matches 8 bases. Germline assignment: CDR1 SGHKS and CDR2 YYEKEE (reference sequence). The ends lost 0 bases at V and 4 bases at J; junction bases unmatched: 0. CDR3 length equals 14 residues. The CDR3 is CASSLAGGGNTIYF. The CDR3 DNA reads as TGTGCCAGCAGCTTGGCAGGGGGCGGAAACACCATATATTTT.

This chain connects TRBV6-1 to TRBJ1-4; D may be TRBD1 (6 bases). V lost 3 bases, J lost 11 bases, and 16 bases lay in between. The length of the CDR3 is 14 residues. The germline V gene has CDR1 MNHNS and CDR2 SASEGT. CDR3 in DNA: TGTGCCAGCAGTGATGTGGGGGCTGTTGGGAAACTGTTTTTT. Its translation: CASSDVGAVGKLFF.

V is TRBV18 and J is TRBJ2-1; TRBD2 matches 13 bases. The trim removed 2 bases at V and 5 bases at J, leaving 3 bases unmatched. The CDR3 contains 16 residues. CDR1 is KGHSH, CDR2 LQKENI, per germline. For the CDR3, the DNA is TGTGCCAGCTCACCAGGGACTAGCGGGGTAAACAATGAGCAGTTCTTC. This codes for CASSPGTSGVNNEQFF.

V gene TRBV20-1 combines with J gene TRBJ1-5, with a tentative D call TRBD1 (5 bases). The CDR3 extends over 14 amino acids. From germline, CDR1 is DFQATT and CDR2 SNEGSKA (reference sequence). The V gene lost 3 bases and the J gene lost 4 bases, with 13 bases spanning the gap. The DNA for the CDR3 is TGCAGTGCTAGTCCTGGACAACAGAATCAGCCCCAGCATTTT. Translating it yields CSASPGQQNQPQHF.

The chain combines TRBV7-6 with TRBJ1-2, with D possibly TRBD1 on 6 matching bases. This CDR3 comprises 13 residues. Trimming pared 4 bases from V and 4 bases from J, leaving 10 bases between. The germline V gene encodes CDR1 SGHVS and CDR2 FNYEAQ. The CDR3 DNA reads as TGTGCCAGCAGCTCGGACAGATCCTATGGCTACACCTTC. Its translation is CASSSDRSYGYTF.